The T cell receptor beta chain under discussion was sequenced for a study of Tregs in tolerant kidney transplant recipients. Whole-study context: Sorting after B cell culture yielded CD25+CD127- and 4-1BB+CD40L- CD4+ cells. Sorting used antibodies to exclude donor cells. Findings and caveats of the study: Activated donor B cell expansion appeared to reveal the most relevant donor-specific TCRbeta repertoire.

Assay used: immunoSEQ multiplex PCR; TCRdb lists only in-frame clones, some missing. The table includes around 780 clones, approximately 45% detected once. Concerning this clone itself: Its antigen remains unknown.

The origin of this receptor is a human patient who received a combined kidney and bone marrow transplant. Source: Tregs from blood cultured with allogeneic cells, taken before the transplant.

CDR3 DNA: TGTGCCAGCTCACCACCGAGCAGGGCAGATACGCAGTATTTT. Translation: CASSPPSRADTQYF. The chain has TRBV18 and TRBJ2-3; possibly TRBD1 for D (5 bases). Trimming shortened V by 0 bases and J by 4 bases, and 8 bases separated the two germline ends. The CDR3 spans 14 residues. CDR1 KGHSH and CDR2 LQKENI come from the germline V gene.